The 25 T cell receptor beta chains below all came from one sample that was sequenced in a study of OX40 agonist ivuxolimab in advanced cancers. This table comes from immunoSEQ multiplex PCR, and its TCRdb copy is limited to in-frame clones, with some not included. The repertoire holds some 44,000 clones, with 85% to 90% as singletons. Specimen: CD4+ or CD8+ T cells sorted from blood, collected in a trial of the OX40 agonist ivuxolimab. The receptors shown here come from an adult with an advanced solid tumor such as melanoma, head and neck, liver or kidney cancer.

Only a few counts were recorded for this clone. The chain has TRBV30 and TRBJ2-1; 7 bases align to TRBD1. Unmatched junction bases numbered 6, after V lost 2 bases and J lost 5 bases. CDR3 length: 14 residues. Germline CDR1 GTSNPN, CDR2 SVGIG (reference sequence). CDR3 sequence reads: CAWSPGQTNNEQFF. The CDR3 nucleotides read TGTGCCTGGAGTCCGGGACAGACTAACAATGAGCAGTTCTTC.

This clone was picked up one time. This chain links TRBV7-6 with TRBJ2-2, with TRBD1 matching 8 bases. Germline V gene lookup returns CDR1 SGHVS and CDR2 FNYEAQ. V was pared by 5 bases and J by 4 bases, with 9 bases of the junction left unmatched. The CDR3 sequence is 16 residues long. CDR3 nucleotide sequence: TGTGCCAGCAGCCACTCAGGGGGCTCGGGCACCGGGGAGCTGTTTTTT. Its protein is CASSHSGGSGTGELFF.

V is TRBV15 and J is TRBJ1-1; D uncertain. The germline CDR1 and CDR2 sequences are LNHNV and YYDKDF (reference sequence). The V and J ends lost 0 bases and 1 base respectively, with 3 bases between them. The CDR3 spans 13 residues. The CDR3 spells CATSREQNTEAFF. Written as DNA, the CDR3 is TGTGCCACCAGCAGAGAACAGAACACTGAAGCTTTCTTT.

The V gene is TRBV18, the J gene TRBJ1-4; D unclear. The CDR3 covers 15 residues. The V gene's germline CDR1 is KGHSH and CDR2 LQKENI. The V and J ends lost 5 bases and 8 bases respectively, with 18 bases between them. CDR3 sequence (DNA): TGTGCCAGCTCATTCGACAAAAGATCCGGCGAAAAACTGTTTTTT. It translates to CASSFDKRSGEKLFF. Using reference TRBV18 and TRBJ1-4 for the parts outside the CDR3, the full variable domain is NAGVMQNPRHLVRRRGQEARLRCSPMKGHSHVYWYRQLPEEGLKFMVYLQKENIIDESGMPKERFSAEFPKEGPSILRIQQVVRGDSAAYFCASSFDKRSGEKLFFGSGTQLSVL.

This clone was seen more than once but under ten times. The chain couples TRBV6-1 to TRBJ1-2, with D maybe TRBD1 (5 bases). This CDR3 contains 13 residues. V lost 2 bases and J 7 bases, leaving 11 bases between the germline ends. From germline, CDR1 is MNHNS and CDR2 SASEGT. CDR3 amino acids: CASSETGTTGYTF. CDR3 DNA: TGTGCCAGCAGTGAAACAGGTACTACTGGCTACACCTTC.

The rearrangement uses TRBV30 and TRBJ1-5; D is ambiguous. This CDR3 spans 15 amino acids. Germline V gene sequence: CDR1 GTSNPN, CDR2 SVGIG (reference sequence). Trimming took 3 bases from V and 5 from J, leaving 17 bases between them. DNA for the CDR3: TGTGCCTGGAGCCCCGGGCAGGTCGAAGATCAGCCCCAGCATTTT. It is translated as CAWSPGQVEDQPQHF.

V is TRBV6-1 and J is TRBJ2-7; unclear D gene. CDR1 is MNHNS and CDR2 is SASEGT in the germline V gene. This CDR3 comprises 12 residues. Trimming removed 4 bases from V and 5 bases from J, with 9 bases in between. The CDR3, as DNA: TGTGCCAGCAGTGGAAGGGCCGACGAGCAGTACTTC. Protein product: CASSGRADEQYF.

This sequence joins TRBV11-2 and TRBJ2-4; no definite D call. This CDR3 spans 15 amino acids. V lost 0 bases and J 0 bases, leaving 6 bases between the germline ends. The germline CDR1 and CDR2 sequences are SGHAT and FQNNGV. The CDR3: CASSLDPLAKNIQYF. The CDR3 coding sequence is TGTGCCAGCAGCTTAGATCCACTAGCCAAAAACATTCAGTACTTC.

The chain carries TRBV5-4 and TRBJ1-1; D may be TRBD1 (5 bases). Germline V CDR1 and CDR2: SGHNT, YYREEE (reference sequence). The CDR3 loop spans 12 amino acids. V was cut by 1 base and J by 4 bases, with 5 bases left in between. The CDR3: CASSLQGTEAFF. The CDR3 nucleotides are TGTGCCAGCAGCTTGCAGGGCACTGAAGCTTTCTTT.

The J gene is TRBJ2-7, the V gene TRBV7-2; no firm D call. Looked up from germline, CDR1 is SGHTA and CDR2 is FQGNSA. CDR3 length equals 14 residues. Deletions cut 1 base from V and 2 bases from J, with 9 bases between. The CDR3 DNA reads as TGTGCCAGCAGCTTAGTACCGGAAGCCTACGAGCAGTACTTC. Translating it yields CASSLVPEAYEQYF.

J is TRBJ2-3 and V is TRBV7-8; unclear D gene. The CDR3 is made up of 15 amino acids. The V gene lost 1 base and the J gene lost 2 bases, with 10 bases spanning the gap. The germline gives CDR1 SGHVS, CDR2 FQNEAQ. The CDR3 loop is CASSLGPGLTDTQYF. CDR3 sequence (DNA): TGTGCCAGCAGCTTAGGTCCCGGCCTCACAGATACGCAGTATTTT.

V is TRBV5-1 and J is TRBJ1-3; perhaps TRBD1 as D (5 bases). V was shortened by 3 bases and J by 0 bases, with 16 bases between the two germline ends. This CDR3 is built from 17 residues. Germline V gene lookup returns CDR1 SGHRS and CDR2 YFSETQ. The CDR3 region has the DNA TGCGCCAGCAGCTCGAGACCAACAGGCAGCTCTGGAAACACCATATATTTT. Residues: CASSSRPTGSSGNTIYF.

The chain joins TRBV12-5 to TRBJ2-4; 11 bases are shared with TRBD2. Per germline, CDR1 LGHNT and CDR2 FRNRAP. V dropped 6 bases and J dropped 0; count of bases not matched to a gene: 4. The CDR3 has 16 residues. CDR3 in amino acids: CASGLGLAGAKNIQYF. CDR3 coding DNA: TGTGCTAGTGGATTAGGACTAGCGGGAGCCAAAAACATTCAGTACTTC. The complete variable domain, with remaining parts taken from reference TRBV12-5 and TRBJ2-4, reads DARVTQTPRHKVTEMGQEVTMRCQPILGHNTVFWYRQTMMQGLELLAYFRNRAPLDDSGMPKDRFSAEMPDATLATLKIQPSEPRDSAVYFCASGLGLAGAKNIQYFGAGTRLSVL.

In this sample, this clone turned up once. The V gene is TRBV6-6, the J gene TRBJ2-7; possibly TRBD1 or TRBD2 for D (5 bases each). The V gene lost 0 bases and the J gene lost 5 bases, with 11 bases spanning the gap. The CDR3 spans 14 residues. The germline V gene has CDR1 MNHNY and CDR2 SVGAGI (reference sequence). The CDR3 region has the DNA TGTGCCAGCAGTTACTCGGGACCAGATAACGAGCAGTACTTC. Translation gives CASSYSGPDNEQYF.

This rearrangement joins TRBV7-2 to TRBJ2-5; 10 nucleotides align to TRBD2. V lost 3 bases and J lost 5; bases outside the gene matches: 12. The CDR3 runs to 17 residues. Germline lookup yields CDR1 SGHTA and CDR2 FQGNSA. In DNA form, the CDR3 reads TGTGCCAGCAGCTTTCTAGCGGGAGTAGGGGTCGGGGAGACCCAGTACTTC. Translating gives CASSFLAGVGVGETQYF.

This chain connects TRBV28 to TRBJ2-1; D remains unclear. Germline-derived CDR1 and CDR2 are MDHEN and SYDVKM. The CDR3 extends over 14 amino acids. V lost 5 bases and J 4 bases, leaving 12 bases between the germline ends. The CDR3 reads CASSPPLGYNEQFF. In nucleotides, the CDR3 is TGTGCCAGCAGTCCTCCCCTTGGTTACAATGAGCAGTTCTTC. Looking up the rest from reference TRBV28 and TRBJ2-1 gives the full variable domain: DVKVTQSSRYLVKRTGEKVFLECVQDMDHENMFWYRQDPGLGLRLIYFSYDVKMKEKGDIPEGYSVSREKKERFSLILESASTNQTSMYLCASSPPLGYNEQFFGPGTRLTVL.

The rearrangement joins TRBV28 to TRBJ1-2; 7 bases line up with TRBD1. V lost 7 bases and J lost 6; bases outside the gene matches: 11. Germline assignment: CDR1 MDHEN and CDR2 SYDVKM. The CDR3 is made up of 14 amino acids. This CDR3 is CASTRSGGPHGYTF. The CDR3 DNA sequence: TGTGCCAGCACCCGATCAGGGGGTCCCCATGGCTACACCTTC.

The chain joins TRBV15 to TRBJ2-3; 14 nucleotides agree with TRBD2. The CDR3 covers 18 residues. Germline V gene lookup returns CDR1 LNHNV and CDR2 YYDKDF (reference sequence). Trimming at V came to 0 bases and at J to 3 bases, leaving 5 bases not matched to a gene. CDR3 bases: TGTGCCACCAGCAGAGAGGCTGGGACTAGCGGGAGTACAGATACGCAGTATTTT. Its translation is CATSREAGTSGSTDTQYF.

V is TRBV15 and J is TRBJ2-7; D is possibly TRBD1 (6 bases). V was trimmed by 3 bases and J by 1 base, leaving 10 bases between them. Germline V gene data show CDR1 as LNHNV and CDR2 as YYDKDF (reference sequence). The CDR3 has 14 residues. For the CDR3, the DNA is TGTGCCACCAGCAGGGTCAGGGGTTCCTACGAGCAGTACTTC. This encodes CATSRVRGSYEQYF.

The chain employs TRBV19 and TRBJ2-1, with 10 bases identical to TRBD1. The V segment lost 7 bases and the J segment 1 base; nucleotides outside the gene matches: 4. Germline CDR1 and CDR2: LNHDA and SQIVND (reference sequence). The CDR3 contains 15 residues. CDR3 nucleotides: TGTGCCAGTACACCGGGACAGGGGTCCTACAATGAGCAGTTCTTC. This codes for CASTPGQGSYNEQFF.

The chain combines TRBV10-3 with TRBJ2-7; possibly TRBD1 for D (6 bases). The CDR3 consists of 11 residues. The V gene lost 3 bases and the J gene lost 7 bases, with 7 bases spanning the gap. Germline V gives CDR1 ENHRY, CDR2 SYGVKD. The CDR3 reads CAISEQGEQYF. The CDR3 DNA reads as TGTGCCATCAGTGAACAGGGAGAGCAGTACTTC.

The J gene is TRBJ2-7, the V gene TRBV27, with 10 bases aligning to TRBD2. CDR3 length: 13 amino acids. Germline CDR1 reads MNHEY; CDR2 reads SMNVEV (reference sequence). V was pared by 8 bases and J by 7 bases, with 8 bases of the junction left unmatched. The CDR3 DNA sequence: TGTGCCAGCGGATTAGCGGGAGGCCTTGAGCAGTACTTC. The encoded protein is CASGLAGGLEQYF.

V usage is TRBV10-2 and J usage is TRBJ1-3; D not resolved. This CDR3 is 11 amino acids long. Trimming removed 6 bases at V and 2 bases at J, with 2 bases between. CDR1 is WSHSY, CDR2 SAAADI, per germline. The CDR3 DNA sequence: TGCGCCAGCAGGGCTGGAAACACCATATATTTT. Translating gives CASRAGNTIYF.

This clone showed up just a few times. The chain's CDR3 is CAWNHRPGEGYTF. In DNA, the CDR3 is TGTGCCTGGAACCACAGGCCGGGGGAGGGCTACACCTTC. The chain combines TRBV30 with TRBJ1-2, with D perhaps TRBD1 (5 bases). The CDR3 contains 13 residues. Looked up from germline, CDR1 is GTSNPN and CDR2 is SVGIG (reference sequence). V was cut by 4 bases and J by 8 bases, with 17 bases left in between.

CDR3 bases: TGCGCCAGCAGTGAGCCGGGGACTTCAGCAACGACCCAGTACTTC. It yields the protein CASSEPGTSATTQYF. The genes are TRBV10-2 and TRBJ2-5; tentative D call: TRBD2 (6 bases). Germline loops: CDR1 WSHSY, CDR2 SAAADI. CDR3 length: 15 residues. V was clipped by 2 bases and J by 7 bases, with 17 bases between them.